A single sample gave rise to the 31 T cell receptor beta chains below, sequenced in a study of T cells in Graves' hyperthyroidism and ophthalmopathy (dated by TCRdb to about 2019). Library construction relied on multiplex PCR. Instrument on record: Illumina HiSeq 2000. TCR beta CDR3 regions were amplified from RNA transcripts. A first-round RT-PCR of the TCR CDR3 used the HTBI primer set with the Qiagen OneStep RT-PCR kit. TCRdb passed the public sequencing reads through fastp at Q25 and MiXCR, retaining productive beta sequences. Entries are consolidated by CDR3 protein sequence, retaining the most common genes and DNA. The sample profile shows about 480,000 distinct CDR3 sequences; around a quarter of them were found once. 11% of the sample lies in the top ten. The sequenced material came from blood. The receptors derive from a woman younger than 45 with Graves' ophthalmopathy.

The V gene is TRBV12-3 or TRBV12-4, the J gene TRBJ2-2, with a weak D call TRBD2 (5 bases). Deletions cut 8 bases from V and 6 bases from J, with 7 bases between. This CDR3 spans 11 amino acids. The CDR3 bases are TGTGCCAGCGGACTGGCCGGGGAGCTGTTTTTT. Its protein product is CASGLAGELFF.

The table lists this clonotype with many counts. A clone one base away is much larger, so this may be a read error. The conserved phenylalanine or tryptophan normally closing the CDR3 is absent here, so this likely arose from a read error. The CDR3 coding sequence is TGCGCCAGCAGTCTCCGGACTAGCGGCTACGAGCAGTACTCC. It translates to CASSLRTSGYEQYS. V gene TRBV10-2 combines with J gene TRBJ2-7; TRBD2 aligns across 10 bases. Trimming cost V 5 bases and J 3 bases; bases outside gene matches: 4. Germline values: CDR1 WSHSY, CDR2 SAAADI. CDR3 length equals 14 residues.

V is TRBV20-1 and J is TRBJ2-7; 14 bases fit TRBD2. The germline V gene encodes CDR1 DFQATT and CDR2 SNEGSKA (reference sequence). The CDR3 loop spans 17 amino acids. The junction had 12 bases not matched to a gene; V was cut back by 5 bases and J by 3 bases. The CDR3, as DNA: TGCAGTGCTTCCGGGACTAGCGGGAGCAGGTCAAACTACGAGCAGTACTTC. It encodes CSASGTSGSRSNYEQYF.

DNA for the CDR3: TGCGCCAGCAGCTTCGAGAAGGGGATTTTTACTGAAGCTTTCTTT. Translated: CASSFEKGIFTEAFF. The rearrangement uses TRBV5-1 and TRBJ1-1; possibly TRBD1 for D (5 bases). The CDR3 has 15 residues. The V gene lost 2 bases and the J gene lost 5 bases, with 16 bases spanning the gap. Looked up from germline, CDR1 is SGHRS and CDR2 is YFSETQ. Filled out from reference TRBV5-1 and TRBJ1-1, the complete variable domain reads KAGVTQTPRYLIKTRGQQVTLSCSPISGHRSVSWYQQTPGQGLQFLFEYFSETQRNKGNFPGRFSGRQFSNSRSEMNVSTLELGDSALYLCASSFEKGIFTEAFFGQGTRLTVV.

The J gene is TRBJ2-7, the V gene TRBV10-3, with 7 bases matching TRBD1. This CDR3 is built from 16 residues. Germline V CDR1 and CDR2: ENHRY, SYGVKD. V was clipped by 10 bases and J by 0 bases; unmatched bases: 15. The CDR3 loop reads CASRSRPGQSSYEQYF. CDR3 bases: TGTGCCAGCAGAAGTCGACCGGGACAGAGCTCCTACGAGCAGTACTTC.

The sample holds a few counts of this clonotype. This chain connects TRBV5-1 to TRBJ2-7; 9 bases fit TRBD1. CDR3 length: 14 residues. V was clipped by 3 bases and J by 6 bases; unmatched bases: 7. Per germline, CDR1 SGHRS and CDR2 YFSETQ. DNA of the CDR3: TGCGCCAGCAGCTCCGGGACAGGGACCGGCGAGCAGTACTTC. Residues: CASSSGTGTGEQYF.

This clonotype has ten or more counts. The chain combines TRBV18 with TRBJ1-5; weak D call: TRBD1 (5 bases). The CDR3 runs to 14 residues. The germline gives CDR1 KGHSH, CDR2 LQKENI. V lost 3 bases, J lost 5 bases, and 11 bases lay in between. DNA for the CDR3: TGTGCCAGCTCACCCCAGGGAGGGGATCAGCCCCAGCATTTT. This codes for CASSPQGGDQPQHF.

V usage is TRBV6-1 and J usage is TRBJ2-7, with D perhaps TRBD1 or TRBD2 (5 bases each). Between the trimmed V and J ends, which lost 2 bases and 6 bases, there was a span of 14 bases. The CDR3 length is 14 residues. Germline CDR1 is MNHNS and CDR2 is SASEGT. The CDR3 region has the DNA TGTGCCAGCAGTGAACCCGGGGCCGAATCCGAGCAGTACTTC. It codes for CASSEPGAESEQYF.

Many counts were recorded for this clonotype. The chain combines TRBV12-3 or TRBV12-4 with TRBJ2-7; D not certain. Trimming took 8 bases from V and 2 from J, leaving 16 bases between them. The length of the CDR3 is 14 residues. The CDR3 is CASSRVSYTYEQYF. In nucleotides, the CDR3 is TGTGCCAGCTCCCGTGTCTCCTATACCTACGAGCAGTACTTC.

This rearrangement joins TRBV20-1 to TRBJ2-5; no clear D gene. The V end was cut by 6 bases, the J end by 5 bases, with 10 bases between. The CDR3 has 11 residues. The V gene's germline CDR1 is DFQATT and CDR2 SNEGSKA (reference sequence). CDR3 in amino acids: CSAGPGETQYF. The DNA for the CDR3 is TGCAGTGCAGGGCCCGGGGAGACCCAGTACTTC.

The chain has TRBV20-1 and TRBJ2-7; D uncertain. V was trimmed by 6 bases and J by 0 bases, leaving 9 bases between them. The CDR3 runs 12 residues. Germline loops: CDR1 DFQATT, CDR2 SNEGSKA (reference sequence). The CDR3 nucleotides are TGCAGTGCCCTGACGGGCTCCTACGAGCAGTACTTC. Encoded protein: CSALTGSYEQYF.

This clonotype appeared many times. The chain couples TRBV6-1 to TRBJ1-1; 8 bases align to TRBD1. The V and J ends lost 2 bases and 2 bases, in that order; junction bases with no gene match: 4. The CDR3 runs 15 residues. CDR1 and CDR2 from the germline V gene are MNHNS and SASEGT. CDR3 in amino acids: CASSELTGDNTEAFF. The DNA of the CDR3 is TGTGCCAGCAGTGAACTGACAGGGGACAACACTGAAGCTTTCTTT.

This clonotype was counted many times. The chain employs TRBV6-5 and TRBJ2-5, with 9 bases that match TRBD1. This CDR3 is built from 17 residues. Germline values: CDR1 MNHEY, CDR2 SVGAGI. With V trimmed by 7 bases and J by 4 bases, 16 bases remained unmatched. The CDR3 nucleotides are TGTGCCAGCACGGTCCCGGCTTTTGGACAGGGGATAGAGACCCAGTACTTC. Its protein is CASTVPAFGQGIETQYF.

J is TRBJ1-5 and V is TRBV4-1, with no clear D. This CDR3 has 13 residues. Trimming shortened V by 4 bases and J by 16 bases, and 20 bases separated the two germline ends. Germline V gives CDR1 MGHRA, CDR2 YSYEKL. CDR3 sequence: CASSPNPKGLRHF. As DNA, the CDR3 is TGCGCCAGCAGCCCTAATCCCAAAGGACTCCGACATTTT.

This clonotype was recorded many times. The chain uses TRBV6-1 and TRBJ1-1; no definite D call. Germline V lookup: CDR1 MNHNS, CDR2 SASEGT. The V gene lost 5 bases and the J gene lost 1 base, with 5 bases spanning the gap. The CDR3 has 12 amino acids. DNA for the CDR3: TGTGCCAGCAGTACAGAGAACACTGAAGCTTTCTTT. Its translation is CASSTENTEAFF.

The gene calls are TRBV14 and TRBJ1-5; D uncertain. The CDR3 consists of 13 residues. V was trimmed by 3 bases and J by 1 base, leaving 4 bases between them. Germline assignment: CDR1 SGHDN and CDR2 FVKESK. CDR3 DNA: TGTGCCAGCAGCCACCGCAGCAATCAGCCCCAGCATTTT. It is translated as CASSHRSNQPQHF. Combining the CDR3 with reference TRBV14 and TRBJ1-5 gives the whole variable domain EAGVTQFPSHSVIEKGQTVTLRCDPISGHDNLYWYRRVMGKEIKFLLHFVKESKQDESGMPNNRFLAERTGGTYSTLKVQPAELEDSGVYFCASSHRSNQPQHFGDGTRLSIL.

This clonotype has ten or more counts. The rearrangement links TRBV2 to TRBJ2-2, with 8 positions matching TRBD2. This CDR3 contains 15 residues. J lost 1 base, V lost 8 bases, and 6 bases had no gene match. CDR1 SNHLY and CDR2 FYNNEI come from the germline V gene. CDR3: CASGPSGGNTGELFF. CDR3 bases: TGTGCCAGCGGTCCCAGCGGGGGGAACACCGGGGAGCTGTTTTTT.

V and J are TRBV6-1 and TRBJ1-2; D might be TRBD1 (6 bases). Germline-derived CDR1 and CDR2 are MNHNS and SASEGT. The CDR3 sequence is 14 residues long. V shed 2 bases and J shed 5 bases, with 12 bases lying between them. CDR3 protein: CASSEYREWYGYTF. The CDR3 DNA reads TGTGCCAGCAGTGAATACAGGGAATGGTATGGCTACACCTTC.

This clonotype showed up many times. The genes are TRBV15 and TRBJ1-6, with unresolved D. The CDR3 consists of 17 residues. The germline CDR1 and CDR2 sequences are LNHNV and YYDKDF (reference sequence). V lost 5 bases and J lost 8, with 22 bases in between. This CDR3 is CATSSTLLGLRDSPLHF. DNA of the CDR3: TGTGCCACCAGCTCAACCCTGTTAGGGCTACGCGATTCACCCCTCCACTTT.

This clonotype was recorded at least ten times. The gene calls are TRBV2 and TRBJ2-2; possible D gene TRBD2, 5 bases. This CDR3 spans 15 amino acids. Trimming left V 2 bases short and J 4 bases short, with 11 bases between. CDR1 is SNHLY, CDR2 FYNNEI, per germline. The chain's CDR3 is CASSESSMVTGELFF. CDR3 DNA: TGTGCCAGCAGTGAATCTAGCATGGTCACCGGGGAGCTGTTTTTT.

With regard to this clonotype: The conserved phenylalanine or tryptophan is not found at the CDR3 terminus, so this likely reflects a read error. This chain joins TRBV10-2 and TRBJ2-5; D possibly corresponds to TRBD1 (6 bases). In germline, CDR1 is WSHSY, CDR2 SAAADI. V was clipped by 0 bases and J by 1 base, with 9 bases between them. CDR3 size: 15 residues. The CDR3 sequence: CASSESQDSQETQYL. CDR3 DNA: TGCGCCAGCAGTGAGTCCCAGGACAGCCAAGAGACCCAGTACCTC.

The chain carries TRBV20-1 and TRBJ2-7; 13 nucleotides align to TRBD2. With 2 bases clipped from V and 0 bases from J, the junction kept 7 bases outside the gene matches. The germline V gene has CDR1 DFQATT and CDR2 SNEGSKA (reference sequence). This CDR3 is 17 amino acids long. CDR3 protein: CSARTGTSGMDSYEQYF. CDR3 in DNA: TGCAGTGCTAGAACCGGGACTAGCGGGATGGACTCCTACGAGCAGTACTTC.

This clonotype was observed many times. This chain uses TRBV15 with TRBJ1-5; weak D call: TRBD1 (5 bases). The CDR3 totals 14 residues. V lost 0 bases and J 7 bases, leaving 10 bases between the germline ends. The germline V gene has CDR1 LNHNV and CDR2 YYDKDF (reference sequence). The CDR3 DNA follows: TGTGCCACCAGCAGAGAGATTGGGGGACAGCCCCAGCATTTT. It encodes CATSREIGGQPQHF.

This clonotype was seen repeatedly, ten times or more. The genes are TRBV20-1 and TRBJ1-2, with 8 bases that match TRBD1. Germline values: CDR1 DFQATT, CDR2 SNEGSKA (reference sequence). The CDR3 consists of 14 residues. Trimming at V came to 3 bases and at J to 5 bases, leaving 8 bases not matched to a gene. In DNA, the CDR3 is TGCAGTGCTAGTCCAGGGGGCAAGGGGTATGGCTACACCTTC. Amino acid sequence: CSASPGGKGYGYTF.

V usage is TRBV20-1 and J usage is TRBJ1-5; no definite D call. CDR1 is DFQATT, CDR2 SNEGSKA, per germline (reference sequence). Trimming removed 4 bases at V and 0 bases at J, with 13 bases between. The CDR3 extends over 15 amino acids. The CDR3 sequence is CSANRGDLSNQPQHF. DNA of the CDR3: TGCAGTGCTAATCGCGGGGATCTTAGCAATCAGCCCCAGCATTTT.

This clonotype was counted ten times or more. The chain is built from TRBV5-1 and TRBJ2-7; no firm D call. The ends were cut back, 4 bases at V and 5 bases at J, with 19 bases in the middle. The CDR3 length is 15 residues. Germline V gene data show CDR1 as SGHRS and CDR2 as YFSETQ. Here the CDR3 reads CASSAEVDLIDEQYF. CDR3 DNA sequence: TGCGCCAGCAGCGCTGAGGTAGACCTAATCGACGAGCAGTACTTC.

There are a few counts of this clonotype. The DNA for the CDR3 is TGTGCCAGCAGCTCCGGACAGCCCGGCAGGGCAGGCTACACCTTC. It codes for CASSSGQPGRAGYTF. The chain employs TRBV7-6 and TRBJ1-2; perhaps TRBD1 as D (6 bases). Between the trimmed V and J ends, which lost 4 bases and 8 bases, there was a span of 20 bases. The CDR3 is 15 residues long. Germline V gives CDR1 SGHVS, CDR2 FNYEAQ.

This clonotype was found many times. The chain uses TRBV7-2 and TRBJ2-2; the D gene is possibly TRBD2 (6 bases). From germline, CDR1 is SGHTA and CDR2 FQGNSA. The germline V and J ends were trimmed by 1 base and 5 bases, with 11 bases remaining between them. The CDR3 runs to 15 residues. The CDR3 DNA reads TGTGCCAGCAGCTTAGTCGCGGGGCGGACCGGGGAGCTGTTTTTT. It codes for CASSLVAGRTGELFF. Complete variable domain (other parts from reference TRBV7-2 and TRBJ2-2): GAGVSQSPSNKVTEKGKDVELRCDPISGHTALYWYRQSLGQGLEFLIYFQGNSAPDKSGLPSDRFSAERTGGSVSTLTIQRTQQEDSAVYLCASSLVAGRTGELFFGEGSRLTVL.

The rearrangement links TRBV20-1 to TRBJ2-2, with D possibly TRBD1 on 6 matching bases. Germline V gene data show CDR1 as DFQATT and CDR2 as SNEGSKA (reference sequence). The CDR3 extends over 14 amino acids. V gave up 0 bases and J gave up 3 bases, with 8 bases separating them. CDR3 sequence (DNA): TGCAGTGCTAGAGATGGGGGCTACACCGGGGAGCTGTTTTTT. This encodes CSARDGGYTGELFF.

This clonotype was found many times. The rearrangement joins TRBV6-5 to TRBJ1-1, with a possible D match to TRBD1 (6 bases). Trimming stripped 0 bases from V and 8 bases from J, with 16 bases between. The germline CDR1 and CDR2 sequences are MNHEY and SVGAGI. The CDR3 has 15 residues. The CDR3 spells CASSYSLQGSGEAFF. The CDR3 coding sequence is TGTGCCAGCAGTTACTCATTGCAGGGGTCGGGGGAAGCTTTCTTT.

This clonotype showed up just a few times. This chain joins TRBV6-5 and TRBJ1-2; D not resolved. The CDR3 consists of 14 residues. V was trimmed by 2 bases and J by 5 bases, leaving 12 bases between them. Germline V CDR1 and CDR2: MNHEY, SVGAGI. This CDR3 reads CASSYRDGLYGYTF. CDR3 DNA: TGTGCCAGCAGTTACAGAGACGGCTTGTATGGCTACACCTTC.